The 14 T cell receptor beta chains below were found in one sample sequenced in a study of cytomegalovirus exposure and HLA in healthy donors. Primers for the PCR totalled 60 Vbeta and 13 Jbeta. Using immunoSEQ multiplex PCR, the repertoire was profiled, and TCRdb retains in-frame clones only, with some absent. In the table there are about 140,000 clones, roughly 68% of which are singletons. Sequenced input: PBMCs. The receptors derive from a man aged 30 to 45 in good health and CMV-seropositive.

Points on this clone: One junction end does not reproduce the germline sequence, and a read error may be involved. The V gene is TRBV7-9, the J gene TRBJ1-2; D is perhaps TRBD1 (6 bases). From germline, CDR1 is SEHNR and CDR2 FQNEAQ (reference sequence). The CDR3 sequence is 13 residues long. Here the CDR3 DNA reads TGTTCCAGCAGCTTAGAAGGGGGTAATGGCTACACCTTC. Residues: CSSSLEGGNGYTF.

This clone was detected a few times. CDR3 protein: CASSEAGGTVGAGELFF. The CDR3 DNA follows: TGTGCCAGCAGTGAAGCGGGAGGGACTGTAGGGGCCGGGGAGCTGTTTTTT. The chain joins TRBV2 to TRBJ2-2; TRBD2 matches 7 bases. J lost 6 bases, V lost 0 bases, and 10 bases had no gene match. This CDR3 is 17 amino acids long. The germline V gene encodes CDR1 SNHLY and CDR2 FYNNEI.

This sequence joins TRBV9 and TRBJ2-7; D not resolved. The CDR3 is made up of 12 amino acids. Germline V gene data show CDR1 as SGDLS and CDR2 as YYNGEE. Deletions cut 4 bases from V and 9 bases from J, with 14 bases between. CDR3 loop: CASSPITGGQYF. The CDR3 bases are TGTGCCAGCAGCCCTATTACTGGTGGGCAGTACTTC.

The chain carries TRBV6-1 and TRBJ2-1, with unresolved D. This CDR3 has 11 amino acids. Trimming cost V 3 bases and J 8 bases, with 5 bases left between them. CDR1 is MNHNS, CDR2 SASEGT, per germline. The CDR3 loop reads CASSEFDEQFF. CDR3 nucleotide sequence: TGTGCCAGCAGTGAGTTCGATGAGCAGTTCTTC.

There are a few counts of this clone. The chain employs TRBV10-3 and TRBJ2-5; 10 positions agree with TRBD1. Gene TRBJ2-7 matches the end of the DNA better, so the J call may be wrong. The CDR3 covers 14 residues. Germline-derived CDR1 and CDR2 are ENHRY and SYGVKD. This chain's CDR3 is CAISLDRGTYEQYF. As DNA, the CDR3 is TGTGCCATCAGTTTGGACAGGGGGACCTACGAGCAGTACTTC.

The rearrangement uses TRBV19 and TRBJ1-2; 7 bases line up with TRBD1. This CDR3 contains 15 residues. V was clipped by 7 bases and J by 4 bases; unmatched bases: 12. Germline CDR1 LNHDA, CDR2 SQIVND (reference sequence). The CDR3 protein is CASIPRGQQGYGYTF. In DNA form, the CDR3 reads TGTGCCAGTATCCCCCGGGGACAGCAGGGCTATGGCTACACCTTC.

For this clone: Its ends do not fully match the called genes, so a read error is possible. The genes are TRBV7-7 and TRBJ2-2; D is uncertain. Germline CDR1 SSHAT, CDR2 FNYEAQ (reference sequence). This CDR3 region has 14 residues. In DNA, the CDR3 is TGTGCTAGCAGCTTAGTAACGGGCACCGGGGAGCTGTTTTTT. Translated: CASSLVTGTGELFF.

This rearrangement joins TRBV11-3 to TRBJ2-6; D possibly corresponds to TRBD1 (7 bases). V lost 2 bases and J 8 bases, leaving 25 bases between the germline ends. Looked up from germline, CDR1 is SGHNT and CDR2 is YENEEA. This CDR3 has 19 residues. The CDR3 reads CASSLNRRLAGGLTNVLTF. As DNA, the CDR3 is TGTGCCAGCAGCTTAAATCGGCGGTTGGCAGGGGGGTTGACCAACGTCCTGACTTTC.

The V and J genes are TRBV30 and TRBJ2-3; D perhaps matches TRBD1 (6 bases). Germline assignment: CDR1 GTSNPN and CDR2 SVGIG (reference sequence). Deletions cut 0 bases from V and 5 bases from J, with 12 bases between. The CDR3 has 14 residues. The CDR3 is CAWSVWGLGDTQYF. CDR3 nucleotides: TGTGCCTGGAGTGTATGGGGGCTAGGAGATACGCAGTATTTT.

This chain joins TRBV12-5 and TRBJ1-5; 12 bases line up with TRBD1. Per germline, CDR1 LGHNT and CDR2 FRNRAP. Unmatched junction bases numbered 13, after V lost 0 bases and J lost 1 base. This CDR3 is built from 21 residues. CDR3 amino acids: CASGLVRIGTGGAGSNQPQHF. The CDR3 coding sequence is TGTGCTAGTGGTTTGGTAAGGATTGGGACAGGGGGCGCTGGGAGCAATCAGCCCCAGCATTTT.

The V gene is TRBV15, the J gene TRBJ1-1, with no clear D. Germline V lookup: CDR1 LNHNV, CDR2 YYDKDF (reference sequence). The CDR3 consists of 13 residues. V was shortened by 5 bases and J by 7 bases, with 14 bases between the two germline ends. In nucleotides, the CDR3 is TGTGCCACCAGCCTCAGGCGGGCTCATGAAGCTTTCTTT. Translated, it gives CATSLRRAHEAFF.

CDR3 sequence (DNA): TGTGCCAGCTCAAACTCCGGGACAGGGGATTACGAGCAGTACTTC. Translated, it gives CASSNSGTGDYEQYF. V and J are TRBV18 and TRBJ2-7, with TRBD1 identical over 10 bases. CDR3 length equals 15 residues. J gave up 4 bases and V 5 bases, and 8 bases lay outside the gene matches. Germline V gives CDR1 KGHSH, CDR2 LQKENI.

The chain employs TRBV29-1 and TRBJ2-7; 12 bases are a match to TRBD1. CDR3 length: 16 amino acids. Germline values: CDR1 SQVTM, CDR2 ANQGSEA. J lost 2 bases, V lost 2 bases, and 7 bases had no gene match. In DNA, the CDR3 is TGCAGCGTTGAATTAGGGGACAGGGGGCACACCTACGAGCAGTACTTC. This sequence encodes CSVELGDRGHTYEQYF.

This chain uses TRBV28 with TRBJ2-7, with TRBD1 matching over 7 bases. V gave up 5 bases and J gave up 3 bases; unmatched junction bases: 13. The germline V gene encodes CDR1 MDHEN and CDR2 SYDVKM. The CDR3 extends over 16 amino acids. This chain's CDR3 is CASSPHLTGIHYEQYF. The CDR3 nucleotides are TGTGCCAGCAGTCCCCATTTGACAGGGATACACTACGAGCAGTACTTC.